This T cell receptor beta chain was sequenced for a study of cytomegalovirus exposure and HLA in healthy donors. In the PCR, 60 Vbeta and 13 Jbeta primers were used. TCRdb's copy holds only in-frame clones and misses some; the assay was immunoSEQ multiplex PCR. This table holds 100,000 to 150,000 clones, about 81% found once. Donors counted as nominally healthy when sampled, yet unrecorded immune exposures were likely. This TCR came from a young woman in good health and CMV-seronegative. The sample comprised PBMCs.

Here the CDR3 reads CASSLKDRGLLYRQYF. The CDR3 DNA reads as TGTGCCAGCAGTCTCAAGGACAGGGGGCTTTTGTACCGGCAGTACTTC. The chain uses TRBV27 and TRBJ2-5; the match to TRBD1 covers 11 bases. Germline values: CDR1 MNHEY, CDR2 SMNVEV (reference sequence). V shed 5 bases and J 11 bases; nucleotides not matched to a gene: 16. This CDR3 comprises 16 residues.